A selection of T cell receptor beta chains follows, all from one sample in a study of shared T cell receptors in the human thymus. The assay was immunoSEQ multiplex PCR, and TCRdb's table has in-frame clones only and misses some. The data show approximately 730,000 clones, roughly 85% seen once. The data were also submitted as part of a second study, on human thymus T cells.

The sequenced material came from thymocytes. These receptors were taken from a girl under three years old with a congenital heart defect. Each CDR3 is given with its conserved first and last residue.

TRBV18	TRBJ1-4	CASSPSADSRNEKLFF
TRBV28	TRBJ1-6	CASSFWNRDREARSYNSPLHF
TRBV6-5	TRBJ1-1	CASSYVIGTEAFF
TRBV7-6	TRBJ2-5	CASSPRWRGDQETQYF
TRBV11-2	TRBJ1-1	CASTTRTGGLTIAFF
TRBV28	TRBJ2-7	CASTPGSLAHEQYF
TRBV11-2	TRBJ2-5	CASRAGAGETQYF
TRBV19	TRBJ1-5	CASRRSRGGDYSNQPQHF
TRBV5-6	TRBJ1-1	CASSPGQGDRGTEAFF
TRBV29-1	TRBJ2-3	CSAGGRTDTQYF
TRBV25-1	TRBJ2-3	CASSPGTSGGDDTDTQYF
TRBV14	TRBJ1-1	CASSQDHLWRGTKKVVEMNTEAFF
TRBV14	TRBJ1-4	CASSPSNEKLFF
TRBV13	TRBJ1-1	CASGDRGWNTEAFF
TRBV6-5	TRBJ1-1	CASTTAGRENTEAFF
TRBV5-5	TRBJ1-4	CASSLVRQKVNEKLFF
TRBV25-1	TRBJ2-5	CASKIGYTGGETQYF
TRBV5-6	TRBJ1-5	CASSLAGGSQPQHF
TRBV27	TRBJ1-2	CASSFNLGTGNYGYTF
TRBV29-1	TRBJ2-7	CSVEDSGYEQYF
TRBV5-6	TRBJ2-3	CASSKGTSGVPDTDTQYF
TRBV6-1	TRBJ1-2	CASSDGRPSGTGKGYGYTF
TRBV6-5	TRBJ1-1	CASSCTRGADDTEAFF
TRBV4-3	TRBJ1-2	CASSQDSTGVGGYTF
TRBV28	TRBJ2-6	CASSSPGQGSGANVLTF
TRBV5-1	TRBJ1-1	CASSFGGGGPWGAFF
TRBV12-5	TRBJ1-1	CASGSFSRQGDFQNTEAFF
TRBV7-9	TRBJ2-1	CASSPARGLTNEQFF
TRBV28	TRBJ1-1	CASSHTGGTEAFF
TRBV7-2	TRBJ2-7	CASSLRQGSSYEQYF
TRBV20-1	TRBJ1-1	CSARRQTEAFF
TRBV4-3	TRBJ2-3	CASSQASSDTQYF
TRBV2	TRBJ2-5	CASIRGGRGETQYF
TRBV5-1	TRBJ1-1	CASSLSPPGWDRGFKGFMNTEAFF
TRBV15	TRBJ1-1	CATSRLRDRGREAFF
TRBV19	TRBJ1-4	CASSDTNRGEKLFF
TRBV19	TRBJ2-7	CAEPGQGGYEQYF
TRBV4-3	TRBJ1-4	CASSQDTGTPNEKLFF
TRBV6-5	TRBJ2-5	CASKLDSQETQYF
TRBV27	TRBJ1-2	CASRIQTGANYGYTF
TRBV25-1	TRBJ2-5	CASSDRLARAQETQYF
TRBV5-1	TRBJ1-2	CASSLEQIYGYTF
TRBV2	TRBJ1-4	CASNPKTGGGEKLFF
TRBV18	TRBJ1-1	CASSPPQSDRVTEAFF
TRBV25-1	TRBJ1-1	CASSEGPEAFF
TRBV18	TRBJ2-7	CASSPPPGHAYEQYF
TRBV19	TRBJ1-5	CASECETGDENQPQHF
TRBV28	TRBJ1-4	CASSRQGDLDEKLFF
TRBV5-8	TRBJ1-3	CASSLYSARARSGNTIYF
TRBV5-1	TRBJ1-2	CASSIDRASYGYTF
TRBV9	TRBJ2-3	CASSVDGSPQYF
TRBV4-3	TRBJ1-4	CASSHPGQGSQRGEKLFF
TRBV7-6	TRBJ1-1	CASSPPRTANTEAFF
TRBV25-1	TRBJ2-7	CATKPGQGSHEQYF
TRBV5-4	TRBJ2-1	CASSLASVGAREQFF